Listed here are 4 T cell receptor beta chains from one sample, sequenced in a study of regulatory T cells in long-lasting Graves disease (dated by TCRdb to 2020 to 2023). Library preparation used multiplex PCR. Sequenced using an Illumina HiSeq 4000. iRepertoire HTBI primers and Arm-PCR amplification of CDR3 regions were used to construct TCR beta libraries. The public reads were quality trimmed at Q25 with fastp and then assembled into clones with MiXCR by TCRdb, keeping productive beta chains. Records with the same CDR3 protein are collapsed into one entry carrying the most frequent genes and DNA. The sample table contains about 470,000 distinct CDR3 sequences; only one count was recorded for roughly 21% of them. Roughly 7% of the sample comes from the top ten. The intended sense of this specimen's time point label: persistent/refractory GD, antithyroid drugs over 5 years with positive TRAb. RNA was extracted from PBMCs in TRIzol for both TCR sequencing and RNA sequencing.

The sequencing here drew on peripheral blood mononuclear cells (PBMCs), taken when the disease was refractory, from a patient treated with antithyroid drugs. Every receptor here comes from a female donor with Graves disease.

The chain uses TRBV4-1 and TRBJ1-5, with D unresolved. V was cut by 1 base and J by 3 bases, with 10 bases left in between. CDR1 is MGHRA and CDR2 is YSYEKL in the germline V gene. CDR3 length: 15 amino acids. CDR3: CASSQVGSNNQPQHF. Here the CDR3 DNA reads TGCGCCAGCAGCCAAGTGGGCAGCAACAATCAGCCCCAGCATTTT.

This clonotype was detected a few times. The CDR3, as DNA: TGTGCCAGCAGTTCCCAGCGAATCACTGAAGCTTTCTTT. Translated, it gives CASSSQRITEAFF. V usage is TRBV7-9 and J usage is TRBJ1-1; D call uncertain. CDR3 length: 13 residues. Trimming removed 6 bases from V and 4 bases from J, with 12 bases in between. Germline values: CDR1 SEHNR, CDR2 FQNEAQ (reference sequence).

Note on this clonotype: With a much larger clone just one base away, this may be a read error. The genes are TRBV7-9 and TRBJ2-7; D perhaps matches TRBD1 (6 bases). CDR3 size: 14 residues. Germline CDR1 is SEHNR and CDR2 is FQNEAQ (reference sequence). The CDR3 region has the DNA TGTGCCGGCAGCTTAACCAGGGGAAGTAACGAGCAGTACTTC. It codes for CAGSLTRGSNEQYF. Together with reference TRBV7-9 and TRBJ2-7, the CDR3 gives the full variable domain: DTGVSQNPRHKITKRGQNVTFRCDPISEHNRLYWYRQTLGQGPEFLTYFQNEAQLEKSRLLSDRFSAERPKGSFSTLEIQRTEQGDSAMYLCAGSLTRGSNEQYFGPGTRLTVT.

The chain carries TRBV28 and TRBJ1-2, with a possible D match to TRBD1 (6 bases). Germline-derived CDR1 and CDR2 are MDHEN and SYDVKM. This CDR3 has 13 residues. The V and J ends lost 6 bases and 6 bases respectively, with 14 bases between them. The CDR3 DNA reads as TGTGCCAGCAGGCAACAGGGCCGGGATGGCTACACCTTC. It yields the protein CASRQQGRDGYTF.